This paragraph covers one T cell receptor beta chain sequence. The specificity of this receptor is unknown. Per-nucleotide qualities are absent, and no much larger clonotype sits a single base away. CD8 naive samples consisted of CD45RO-negative cells that were positively selected for CCR7, yielding a CD45RA+CCR7+ population without TemRA cells. The donors were healthy, HIV-negative adults with no recently reported acute infections or vaccinations. Every donor was a Caucasian adult residing in Nashville, Tennessee, USA. Blood was collected by leukapheresis, and PBMCs were isolated by Ficoll-Histopaque density gradient centrifugation and then cryopreserved in liquid nitrogen vapor phase. Analytical flow cytometry was used to check the purity and quantity of every magnetically sorted T cell population. Genomic DNA was isolated from each sorted fraction and quantified by UV absorbance on a Nanodrop 2000c.

Using the deep immunoSEQ assay, TCR CDR3 regions were amplified from genomic DNA by multiplex PCR. Genomic DNA extracted from each cell subset was distributed evenly over all wells of several immunoSEQ 96-well plates, and each plate served as one replicate. For sorted subsets, roughly 200 ng genomic DNA, equal to 30,000 to 35,000 T cell genomes, was loaded into each replicate PCR. Purified libraries were quantified with a Qubit 3.0 fluorometer, sized on a Bioanalyzer 2100, and re-quantified with the KAPA Library Quantification kit. Every immunoSEQ 96-well plate was sequenced on a dedicated single-read 150-cycle Illumina NextSeq 550 flow cell. In the original analysis: The immunoSEQ output contained only junctional sequences without quality scores, so filtering could not match that applied to full-length reads. Sequences were annotated with PyIR, a Python wrapper for IgBLAST v1.9, and V/J genes and CDR3 were assigned using IMGT germline references. Reads with weak V/J assignments (E-value above 1e-6), missing CDR3, stop codons, out-of-frame junctions, or ambiguous translated residues were removed. V3J clonotypes were defined as sequences sharing an identical inferred V gene, J gene, and CDR3 amino acid sequence. To compute the percentage overlap between repertoires, the number of shared unique clonotypes was divided by the size of the smaller repertoire. RTK rarefaction, the Chao1 estimator, and Recon v2.1 estimates of unobserved clonotypes were used to assess repertoire richness. For all TCRbeta clonotypes obtained by the gDNA method from several donors, generation probabilities were computed with OLGA. In its TCRdb copy, this immuneACCESS table keeps in-frame sequences only and misses some clones. Where compared with another copy, unresolved V genes explain less than half of these, and the others have no known cause. The V and J calls and clone size were taken over from that table, and D and trimming were inferred from the DNA. Present in this sample are more than 2 million clones, roughly 95% of which were seen just once. Around 1.7% of the sample comes from the top ten.

The data were taken from a study of shared clonotypes between healthy human individuals (dated by TCRdb to between 2020 and 2021). In terms of the full investigation: Two women and a few men aged 18 to 49 years were included in the cohort. To increase sequencing depth and limit assay-specific biases, TCR repertoire library preparation and sequencing were carried out by different laboratories using diverse techniques. Between about 0.94 and 8.9 billion PBMCs per donor were obtained by leukapheresis. To estimate repertoire size and how much clonotypes are shared between individuals, the study performed deep sequencing of blood TCR repertoires from about five healthy adults. For each donor, CD4 naive and CD4 memory were each run on three plates, CD8 naive on two plates, and CD8 memory on one plate.

Results and caveats for the whole study, not just this receptor: The genetic and exposure-history diversity represented was limited by the small number of donors. Larger estimated clonotype richness was generally found for naive subsets than for memory subsets. Based on pairwise subsampling, the degree of clonotype sharing among donors was expected to be affected by sequencing depth. Compared with non-shared clonotypes, the clonotypes found in all four sorted-subset donors had higher generation probabilities. Even with the large sequencing depth, rarefaction of the sorted-subset datasets indicated that sequencing was incomplete. Sampling was restricted to blood, and TCR repertoires in tissues likely differ from the TCR repertoires found in blood. When a few donors were compared, the shared fraction of clonotypes was about 5% for naive CD4, more than 3% for naive CD8, 2% to 2.5% for memory CD4, and less than 0.45% for memory CD8.

In the germline V gene, CDR1 corresponds to MDHEN and CDR2 to SYDVKM. The germline V and J ends show losses of 5 bases and 2 bases respectively, and no gene match explains 6 bases of the junction. Spanning cysteine to phenylalanine, the CDR3 consists of 15 amino acids. The entry retains the CDR3 DNA only, 45 bases that are in frame from base 1. The receptor's source is a man between 18 and 29 years old in good health. Some clones in this sample may be carry-over from other donors' samples. In this chain, TRBV28 is recombined with TRBJ2-7, with TRBD1 identical over 10 junction bases. Sequenced material: naive CD8+ T cells from PBMCs. In light of the paper, this sample's cell subset or site label describes: CD45RA+CCR7+. The DNA is as follows: TGTGCCAGCAGTCCCCTCGGGACAGGGGCCTACGAGCAGTACTTC. Its amino acids are CASSPLGTGAYEQYF.